The 3 T cell receptor beta chains listed next were all sequenced from one sample in a study of vaccination effects on CD4 cells after COVID-19. What these receptors recognize is not known. When less than 11 days of culture had elapsed, CD4+ T cells were isolated. As their vaccination, participants received two doses of either BNT162b2 or mRNA-1273. The table came from immunoSEQ multiplex PCR; TCRdb's copy has only in-frame clones and leaves some out. The sample holds about 66,000 clones; approximately 79% are singletons and the top ten take 2% to 3%. This specimen was CD4+ T cells from PBMCs cultured without peptide, taken after COVID-19 vaccination. The receptors were gathered from a human donor who received a COVID-19 vaccine.

The V gene is TRBV7-9, the J gene TRBJ2-7; D is ambiguous. V shed 5 bases and J shed 5 bases, with 10 bases lying between them. Germline V gene sequence: CDR1 SEHNR, CDR2 FQNEAQ (reference sequence). The CDR3 length is 12 residues. The CDR3 protein is CASSPSGDEQYV. Here the CDR3 DNA reads TGTGCCAGCAGCCCGTCGGGTGACGAGCAGTACGTC.

This clone appeared a single time. The chain uses TRBV27 and TRBJ1-1; possibly TRBD1 for D (6 bases). The V gene's germline CDR1 is MNHEY and CDR2 SMNVEV (reference sequence). Trimming pared 5 bases from V and 5 bases from J, leaving 9 bases between. The CDR3 extends over 12 amino acids. For the CDR3, the DNA is TGTGCCAGCAGTCCCCAGGGGACTGAAGCTTTCTTT. Amino acids: CASSPQGTEAFF.

V and J are TRBV18 and TRBJ1-4, with a tentative D call TRBD1 (6 bases). CDR3 length equals 15 residues. Between the trimmed V and J ends, which lost 5 bases and 3 bases, there was a span of 13 bases. Germline lookup yields CDR1 KGHSH and CDR2 LQKENI. CDR3 DNA: TGTGCCAGCTCAGAAGGAAGGGGGTCTAATGAAAAACTGTTTTTT. Its translation: CASSEGRGSNEKLFF.